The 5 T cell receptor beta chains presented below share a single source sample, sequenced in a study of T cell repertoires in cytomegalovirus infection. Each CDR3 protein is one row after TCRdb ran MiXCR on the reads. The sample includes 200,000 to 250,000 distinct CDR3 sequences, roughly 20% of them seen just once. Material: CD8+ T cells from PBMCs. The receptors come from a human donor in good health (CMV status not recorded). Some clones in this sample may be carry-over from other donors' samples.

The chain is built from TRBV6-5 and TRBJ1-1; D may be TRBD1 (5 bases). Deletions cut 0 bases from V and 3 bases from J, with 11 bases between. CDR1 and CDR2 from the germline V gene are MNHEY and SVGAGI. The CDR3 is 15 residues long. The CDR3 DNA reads TGTGCCAGCAGTTACTCCGGGACGGCTCACACTGAAGCTTTCTTT. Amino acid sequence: CASSYSGTAHTEAFF.

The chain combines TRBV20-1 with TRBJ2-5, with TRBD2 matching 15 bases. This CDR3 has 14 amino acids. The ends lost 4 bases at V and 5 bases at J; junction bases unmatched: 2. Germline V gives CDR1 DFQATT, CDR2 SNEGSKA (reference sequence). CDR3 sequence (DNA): TGCAGTGCTACAGGGACTAGCGGGGGGGAGACCCAGTACTTC. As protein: CSATGTSGGETQYF.

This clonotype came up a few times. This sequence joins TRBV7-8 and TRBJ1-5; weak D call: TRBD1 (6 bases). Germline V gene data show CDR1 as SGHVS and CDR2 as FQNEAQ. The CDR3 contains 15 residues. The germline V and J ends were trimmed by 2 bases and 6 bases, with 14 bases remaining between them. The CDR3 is CASSLYAGAGQPQHF. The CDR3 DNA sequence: TGTGCCAGCAGCTTATATGCGGGGGCGGGTCAGCCCCAGCATTTT.

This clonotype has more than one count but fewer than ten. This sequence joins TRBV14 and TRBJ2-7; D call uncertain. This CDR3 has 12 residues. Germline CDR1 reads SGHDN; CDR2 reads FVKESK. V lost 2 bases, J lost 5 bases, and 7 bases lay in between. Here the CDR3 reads CASSQMINEQYF. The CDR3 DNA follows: TGTGCCAGCAGCCAAATGATAAACGAGCAGTACTTC.

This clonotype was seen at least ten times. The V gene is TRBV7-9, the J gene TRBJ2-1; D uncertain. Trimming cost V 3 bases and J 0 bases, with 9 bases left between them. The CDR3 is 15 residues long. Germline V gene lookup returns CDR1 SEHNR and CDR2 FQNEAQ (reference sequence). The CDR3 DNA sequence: TGTGCCAGCAGCTTGCAGGAGATCTCCTACAATGAGCAGTTCTTC. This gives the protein CASSLQEISYNEQFF.